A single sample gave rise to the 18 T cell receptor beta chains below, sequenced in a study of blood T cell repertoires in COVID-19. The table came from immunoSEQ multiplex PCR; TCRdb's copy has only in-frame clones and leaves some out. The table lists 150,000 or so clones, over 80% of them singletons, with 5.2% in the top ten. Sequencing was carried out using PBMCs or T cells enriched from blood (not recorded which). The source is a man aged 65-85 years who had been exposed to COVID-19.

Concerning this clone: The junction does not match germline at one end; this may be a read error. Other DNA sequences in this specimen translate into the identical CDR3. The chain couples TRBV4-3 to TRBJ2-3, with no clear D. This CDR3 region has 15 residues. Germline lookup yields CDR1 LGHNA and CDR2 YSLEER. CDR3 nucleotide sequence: TGCGCCAGCAGCCAAGAACCCTCCGGGTTTGATACACAGTATTTT. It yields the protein CASSQEPSGFDTQYF.

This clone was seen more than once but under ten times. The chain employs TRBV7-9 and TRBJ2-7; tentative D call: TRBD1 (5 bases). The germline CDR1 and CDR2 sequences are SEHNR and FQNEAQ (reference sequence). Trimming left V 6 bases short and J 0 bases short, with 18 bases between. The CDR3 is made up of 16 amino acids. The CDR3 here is CASRLLTGLSSYEQYF. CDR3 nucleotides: TGTGCCAGCAGACTACTAACAGGCCTTAGCTCCTACGAGCAGTACTTC.

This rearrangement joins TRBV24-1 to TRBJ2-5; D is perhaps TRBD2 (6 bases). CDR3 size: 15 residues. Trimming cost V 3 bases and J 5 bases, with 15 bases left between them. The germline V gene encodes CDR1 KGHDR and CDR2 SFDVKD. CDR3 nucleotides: TGTGCCACCAGTGATACCCAGGGACTCCTGGAGACCCAGTACTTC. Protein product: CATSDTQGLLETQYF.

The CDR3, as DNA: TGTGCCAGCAGCGGCGGGACAGGAGACTACAATGAGCAGTTCTTC. Its protein is CASSGGTGDYNEQFF. The V gene is TRBV9, the J gene TRBJ2-1, with TRBD1 matching 8 bases. Germline CDR1 reads SGDLS; CDR2 reads YYNGEE. The CDR3 totals 15 residues. V was clipped by 3 bases and J by 3 bases; unmatched bases: 5.

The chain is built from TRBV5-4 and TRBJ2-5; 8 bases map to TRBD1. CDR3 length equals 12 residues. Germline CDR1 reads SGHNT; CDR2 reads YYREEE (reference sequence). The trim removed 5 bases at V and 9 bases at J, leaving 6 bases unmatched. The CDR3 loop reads CASRTGDGAQYF. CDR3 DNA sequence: TGTGCCAGCAGGACAGGGGATGGGGCCCAGTACTTC.

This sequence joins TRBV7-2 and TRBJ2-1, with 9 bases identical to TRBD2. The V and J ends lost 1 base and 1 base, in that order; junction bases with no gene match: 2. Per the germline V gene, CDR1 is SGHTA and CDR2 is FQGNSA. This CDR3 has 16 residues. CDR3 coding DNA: TGTGCCAGCAGCTTAGGCAGCGGGAGGTCCTACAATGAGCAGTTCTTC. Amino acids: CASSLGSGRSYNEQFF.

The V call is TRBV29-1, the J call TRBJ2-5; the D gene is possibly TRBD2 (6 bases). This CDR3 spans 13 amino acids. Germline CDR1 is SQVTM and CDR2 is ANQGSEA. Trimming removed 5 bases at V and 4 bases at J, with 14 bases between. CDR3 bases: TGCAGCGTTTACGGGAGTAGGGGAGAGACCCAGTACTTC. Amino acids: CSVYGSRGETQYF.

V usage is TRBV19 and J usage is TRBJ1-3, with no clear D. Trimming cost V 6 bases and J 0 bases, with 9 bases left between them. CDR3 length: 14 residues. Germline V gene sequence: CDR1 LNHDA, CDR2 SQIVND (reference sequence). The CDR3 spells CASSPSSSGNTIYF. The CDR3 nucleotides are TGTGCCAGTAGCCCCTCCAGCTCTGGAAACACCATATATTTT.

CDR3 amino acids: CASPGHNSPLHF. CDR3 nucleotides: TGTGCCAGCCCAGGGCATAATTCACCCCTCCACTTT. The chain recombines TRBV7-9 with TRBJ1-6; a weak D match, TRBD1 (5 bases). The CDR3 length is 12 residues. Germline-derived CDR1 and CDR2 are SEHNR and FQNEAQ (reference sequence). V shed 8 bases and J shed 5 bases, with 7 bases lying between them.

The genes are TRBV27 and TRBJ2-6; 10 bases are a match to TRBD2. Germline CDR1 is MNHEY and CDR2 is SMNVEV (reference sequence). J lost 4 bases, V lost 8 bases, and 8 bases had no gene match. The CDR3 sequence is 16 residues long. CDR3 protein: CASRSGRATGANVLTF. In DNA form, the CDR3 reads TGTGCCAGCCGCAGCGGGAGGGCCACCGGGGCCAACGTCCTGACTTTC.

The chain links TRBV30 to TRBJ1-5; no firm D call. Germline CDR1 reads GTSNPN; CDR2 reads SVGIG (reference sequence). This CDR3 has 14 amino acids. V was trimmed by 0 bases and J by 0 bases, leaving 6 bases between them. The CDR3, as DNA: TGTGCCTGGAGTGTCCTTTCTAGCAATCAGCCCCAGCATTTT. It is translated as CAWSVLSSNQPQHF.

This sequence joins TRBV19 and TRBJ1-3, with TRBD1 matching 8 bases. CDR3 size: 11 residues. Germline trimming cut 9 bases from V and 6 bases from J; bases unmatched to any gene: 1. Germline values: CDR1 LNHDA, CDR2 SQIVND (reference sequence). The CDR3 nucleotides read TGTGCCAGCCAGGGGGCAAACACCATATATTTT. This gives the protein CASQGANTIYF.

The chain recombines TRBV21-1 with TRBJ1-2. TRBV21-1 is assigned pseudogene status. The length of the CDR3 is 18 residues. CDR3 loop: CASSKGNLDGWVNYGYTF. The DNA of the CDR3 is TGTGCCAGCAGCAAAGGTAATCTAGACGGGTGGGTGAATTATGGCTACACCTTC.

CDR3 DNA sequence: TGCGCCAGCAAGCCAGCGGGGATGGCTAGCACAGATACGCAGTATTTT. It encodes CASKPAGMASTDTQYF. This chain joins TRBV5-1 and TRBJ2-3, with 7 bases that match TRBD2. V lost 6 bases to trimming and J lost 0 bases; unmatched junction nucleotides: 10. The germline V gene has CDR1 SGHRS and CDR2 YFSETQ. CDR3 length equals 16 residues.

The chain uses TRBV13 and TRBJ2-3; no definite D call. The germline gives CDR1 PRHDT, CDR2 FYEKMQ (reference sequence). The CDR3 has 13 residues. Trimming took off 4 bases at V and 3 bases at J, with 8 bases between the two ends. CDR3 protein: CASSSSRTDTQYF. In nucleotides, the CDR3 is TGTGCCAGCAGCTCGAGCCGGACAGATACGCAGTATTTT.

In DNA, the CDR3 is TGCGCCAGCAGCCAAGCCATGACAGGAAACTATGGCTACACCTTC. Residues: CASSQAMTGNYGYTF. The chain employs TRBV4-1 and TRBJ1-2, with D tentatively TRBD1 (6 bases). This CDR3 has 15 amino acids. Germline CDR1 MGHRA, CDR2 YSYEKL. Trimming removed 1 base at V and 2 bases at J, with 11 bases between.

Here the CDR3 DNA reads TGTGCCAGCAGCTCAAGGACAGCTCTCTATGGCTACACCTTC. Its translation is CASSSRTALYGYTF. The rearrangement uses TRBV7-9 and TRBJ1-2, with D maybe TRBD1 (6 bases). The CDR3 sequence is 14 residues long. Between the trimmed V and J ends, which lost 4 bases and 4 bases, there was a span of 13 bases. The germline V gene has CDR1 SEHNR and CDR2 FQNEAQ (reference sequence).

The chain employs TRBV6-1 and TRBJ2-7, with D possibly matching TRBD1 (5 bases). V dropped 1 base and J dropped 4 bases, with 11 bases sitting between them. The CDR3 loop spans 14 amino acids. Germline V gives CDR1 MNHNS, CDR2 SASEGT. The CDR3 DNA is TGTGCCAGCAGTGAAGGGGGCGCCGGATACGAGCAGTACTTC. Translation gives CASSEGGAGYEQYF.